The present entry profiles one T cell receptor (beta chain) with its context. Its antigen is undetermined. CDR1 and CDR2 (germline): LNHDA, SQIVND (reference sequence). The CDR3 runs 16 residues. V lost 7 bases, J lost 1 base, and 16 bases lay in between. The sample is drawn from a study of shared clonotypes between healthy human individuals. Study information: Sampling drew on donors who were two women and a few men aged 18 to 49.

The authors' processing: ImmunoSEQ junction-only sequences lacked quality scores, so their filtering differed. Using immunoSEQ multiplex PCR, the repertoire was profiled, and TCRdb retains in-frame clones only, with some absent. Clone size and V and J calls were adopted from that table, with D and trimming inferred from the DNA. The top ten hold about 0.39% of the sample, which has 2 million to 2.5 million clones, over 85% seen once. Study findings and constraints: Non-shared clonotypes displayed generation probabilities falling below those of clonotypes present in all four donors. Large sequencing depth failed to make sorted-subset sequencing complete, rarefaction showed.

The chain employs TRBV19 and TRBJ2-2; D possibly corresponds to TRBD1 (6 bases). The sequence came from a man between 18 and 29 years old in good health. Some clones in this sample may be carry-over from other donors' samples. Sequencing was done on a sample of naive CD4+ T cells from PBMCs. Regarding subset: CD45RA+ positively selected. CDR3 region: CASTFSGARNTGELFF. CDR3 nucleotides: TGTGCCAGTACATTTTCAGGGGCTCGGAACACCGGGGAGCTGTTTTTT.